Below, 6 T cell receptor beta chains from the same sample are listed, as sequenced in a study of blood T cell repertoires in COVID-19. The table came from immunoSEQ multiplex PCR; TCRdb's copy has only in-frame clones and leaves some out. The sample gives some 170,000 clones, approximately 85% of which show up once; under 9.5% is in the top ten. Specimen: peripheral blood. Receptor source: a woman aged 55-75 years with acute or convalescent COVID-19.

This clone occurred once. V is TRBV18 and J is TRBJ2-1; D is ambiguous. V was clipped by 2 bases and J by 5 bases, with 7 bases between them. Germline-derived CDR1 and CDR2 are KGHSH and LQKENI. This CDR3 region has 13 residues. CDR3 amino acids: CASSPLEDNEQFF. CDR3 nucleotide sequence: TGTGCCAGCTCACCATTAGAGGACAATGAGCAGTTCTTC.

The V gene is TRBV6-5, the J gene TRBJ2-1; the D gene is possibly TRBD2 (6 bases). Germline lookup yields CDR1 MNHEY and CDR2 SVGAGI. Trimming removed 7 bases from V and 0 bases from J, with 13 bases in between. This CDR3 comprises 15 residues. DNA of the CDR3: TGTGCCAGCACCCTGGACTATGGCTCCTACAATGAGCAGTTCTTC. Its protein product is CASTLDYGSYNEQFF.

The chain carries TRBV27 and TRBJ1-2, with 7 nucleotides matching TRBD1. V gave up 6 bases and J gave up 0 bases; unmatched junction bases: 7. The germline CDR1 and CDR2 sequences are MNHEY and SMNVEV (reference sequence). CDR3 length: 15 residues. CDR3 nucleotides: TGTGCCAGCAGGCAACCGGGACAGCCTAACTATGGCTACACCTTC. Its protein is CASRQPGQPNYGYTF.

V is TRBV5-1 and J is TRBJ2-5, with D perhaps TRBD1 (6 bases). CDR1 SGHRS and CDR2 YFSETQ come from the germline V gene. CDR3 size: 15 residues. The ends were cut back, 3 bases at V and 2 bases at J, with 14 bases in the middle. CDR3 loop: CASSWQGNRQETQYF. Here the CDR3 DNA reads TGCGCCAGCAGCTGGCAGGGGAATCGGCAAGAGACCCAGTACTTC.

The chain combines TRBV19 with TRBJ1-2; D is uncertain. CDR1 LNHDA and CDR2 SQIVND come from the germline V gene (reference sequence). V gave up 10 bases and J gave up 4 bases, with 13 bases separating them. The CDR3 has 12 residues. CDR3 in amino acids: CATTQELYGYTF. In DNA form, the CDR3 reads TGTGCCACCACCCAGGAACTCTATGGCTACACCTTC.

The rearrangement uses TRBV29-1 and TRBJ2-1; D may be TRBD1 (5 bases). The ends were cut back, 2 bases at V and 8 bases at J, with 13 bases in the middle. The CDR3 sequence is 13 residues long. Germline CDR1 reads SQVTM; CDR2 reads ANQGSEA. CDR3 sequence: CSVEKGPVYEQFF. CDR3 coding DNA: TGCAGCGTTGAAAAGGGGCCAGTTTATGAGCAGTTCTTC.